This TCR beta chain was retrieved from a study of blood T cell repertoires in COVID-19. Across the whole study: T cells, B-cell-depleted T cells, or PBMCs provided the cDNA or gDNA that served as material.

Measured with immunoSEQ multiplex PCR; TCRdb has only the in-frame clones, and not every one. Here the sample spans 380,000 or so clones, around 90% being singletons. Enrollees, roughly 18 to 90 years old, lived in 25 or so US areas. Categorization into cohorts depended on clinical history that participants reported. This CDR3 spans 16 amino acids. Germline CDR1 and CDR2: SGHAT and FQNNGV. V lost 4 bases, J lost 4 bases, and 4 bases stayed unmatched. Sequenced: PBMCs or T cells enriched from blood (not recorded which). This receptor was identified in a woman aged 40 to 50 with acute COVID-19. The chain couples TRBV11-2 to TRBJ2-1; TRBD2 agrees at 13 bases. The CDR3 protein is CASSSQLAGGYNEQFF. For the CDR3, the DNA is TGTGCCAGCAGCTCCCAACTAGCGGGGGGGTACAATGAGCAGTTCTTC.